The clone carrying this T cell receptor (beta chain) was picked up one time. This sample stems from a study of cytomegalovirus exposure and HLA in healthy donors. J gave up 5 bases and V 2 bases, and 5 bases lay outside the gene matches. CDR3 size: 14 residues. CDR1 is MGHRA and CDR2 is YSYEKL in the germline V gene. Primers included in the PCR were 60 Vbeta and 13 Jbeta primers. TCRdb's table, derived via immunoSEQ multiplex PCR, lists solely in-frame clones and lacks some. Counted here are 150,000 to 200,000 clones, 82% occurring once; the ten biggest clones make up roughly 0.8%. The sequenced sample was PBMCs. The gene calls are TRBV4-1 and TRBJ2-7; 8 bases fit TRBD1. This receptor was obtained from a young woman in good health and CMV-seronegative. CDR3 protein: CASSQQDRVDEQYF. The DNA of the CDR3 is TGCGCCAGCAGCCAACAGGACAGGGTCGACGAGCAGTACTTC.